This T cell receptor (beta chain) was recovered during a study of blood T cell repertoires in COVID-19. Study details: Sites in the United States, Italy and Spain provided acute and convalescent COVID-19 samples. PBMCs, B-cell-depleted T cells, or T cells were the source of the cDNA or gDNA that made up the material.

Participants had their cohort set by participant-reported clinical history. The assay was immunoSEQ multiplex PCR, and TCRdb's table has in-frame clones only and misses some. The data show some 300,000 clones, over 75% seen once. The germline CDR1 and CDR2 sequences are LGHNA and YNFKEQ. The CDR3 covers 16 residues. V dropped 4 bases and J dropped 5; count of bases not matched to a gene: 12. J is TRBJ1-2 and V is TRBV4-2, with 8 bases identical to TRBD1. The receptor was isolated from a man younger than 45 who had recovered from COVID-19. The sequencing input was PBMCs or T cells enriched from blood (not recorded which). The DNA for the CDR3 is TGTGCCAGCAGCCTCACTCAAGTGGACAGGGAATATGGCTACACCTTC. Its translation is CASSLTQVDREYGYTF.